The 14 T cell receptor beta chains given below trace back to one sample, sequenced in a study of immune heterogeneity within non-small cell lung tumors. Amplifying TCR beta CDR3 involved multiplex PCR carried out with 32 V and 13 J primers. MiXCR was run by TCRdb on the multiplex PCR reads, yielding one entry per CDR3 protein. Of 8,500 to 13,000 distinct CDR3 sequences listed, roughly 26% were seen once; the top ten hold roughly 13%. Bulk tumor genomic DNA, 500 to 750 ng per sample, was used as template. Several biopsies were spaced far apart within each primary tumor and obtained as surgery took place. Newly diagnosed with untreated non-small cell lung cancer, the patients underwent curative surgery. Sequenced input: lung tumor tissue. These TCRs come from a man aged 50 to 59 with non-small cell lung cancer.

Details on this clonotype: A single base separates this from a much larger clone, so it may be a read error. V usage is TRBV20-1 and J usage is TRBJ2-7; D gene ambiguous. The CDR3 is made up of 13 amino acids. The V gene's germline CDR1 is DFQATT and CDR2 SNEGSKA (reference sequence). The DNA for the CDR3 is TGCAGTGCTAATGATGGGCCCTCCGACGAGCAGTACTTC. Translated, it gives CSANDGPSDEQYF.

By share of the sample, this clonotype is medium-sized. The chain employs TRBV7-3 and TRBJ1-3; weak D call: TRBD1 (6 bases). The CDR3 covers 15 residues. V lost 5 bases, J lost 3 bases, and 14 bases lay in between. CDR1 is SGHTA, CDR2 FQGTGA, per germline. The DNA for the CDR3 is TGTGCCAGCAGCGCTCGAGCAGGGGTTGGAAACACCATATATTTT. Translating gives CASSARAGVGNTIYF.

This clonotype has a handful of counts. The chain's CDR3 is CSATRPRVWTGTYWDTEAFF. The CDR3 DNA follows: TGCAGTGCTACGCGGCCACGGGTATGGACAGGGACATATTGGGACACTGAAGCTTTCTTT. The chain joins TRBV20-1 to TRBJ1-1, with TRBD1 identical over 8 bases. This CDR3 is 20 amino acids long. The trim removed 4 bases at V and 3 bases at J, leaving 25 bases unmatched. Germline V gene lookup returns CDR1 DFQATT and CDR2 SNEGSKA (reference sequence).

This clonotype is medium-sized (0.01 to 0.1%) by share. The rearrangement uses TRBV6-5 and TRBJ2-2; 15 nucleotides align to TRBD2. The germline gives CDR1 MNHEY, CDR2 SVGAGI. The CDR3 has 20 residues. J gave up 5 bases and V 4 bases, and 14 bases lay outside the gene matches. CDR3 in amino acids: CASSFGLGLAGGRRTGELFF. Written as DNA, the CDR3 is TGTGCCAGCAGTTTCGGATTAGGACTAGCGGGGGGGCGACGAACCGGGGAGCTGTTTTTT.

This clonotype turned up a few times. Given a much more abundant clone one base away, this may be a read error. The chain links TRBV20-1 to TRBJ1-6; D unresolved. The CDR3 contains 17 residues. Germline V lookup: CDR1 DFQATT, CDR2 SNEGSKA (reference sequence). The CDR3 region has the DNA TGCAGTGCTAGGGTTGGAGGGCCCAGCTCCTATAATTCACCCCTCAACTTT. Translated, it gives CSARVGGPSSYNSPLNF.

This clonotype has a handful of counts. V gene TRBV3-1 combines with J gene TRBJ2-2, with 7 bases identical to TRBD2. CDR1 and CDR2 from the germline V gene are LGHDT and YNNKEL (reference sequence). The length of the CDR3 is 16 residues. With V trimmed by 0 bases and J by 7 bases, 8 bases remained unmatched. The CDR3: CASSQDLLAVGGELFF. CDR3 sequence (DNA): TGTGCCAGCAGCCAAGATCTCCTAGCGGTGGGCGGGGAGCTGTTTTTT.

This clonotype was counted at least ten times. This chain connects TRBV11-2 to TRBJ2-5, with 7 nucleotides matching TRBD2. The CDR3 is made up of 16 amino acids. Germline V gene sequence: CDR1 SGHAT, CDR2 FQNNGV. J gave up 6 bases and V 6 bases, and 16 bases lay outside the gene matches. The DNA of the CDR3 is TGTGCCAGCAGGTTATTAATGACTAGCTCTTTACAGACCCAGTACTTC. Translated: CASRLLMTSSLQTQYF.

This clonotype was picked up a small number of times. The chain links TRBV6-4 to TRBJ2-1; 8 bases agree with TRBD2. Trimming at V came to 5 bases and at J to 1 base, leaving 7 bases not matched to a gene. The CDR3 consists of 16 residues. Looked up from germline, CDR1 is MRHNA and CDR2 is SNTAGT. CDR3 DNA sequence: TGTGCCAGCAGTCCCGTGGTAGCGGGATCCTACAATGAGCAGTTCTTC. This sequence encodes CASSPVVAGSYNEQFF.

This clonotype is medium-sized (0.01 to 0.1%). This chain connects TRBV2 to TRBJ1-2; 8 positions match TRBD1. The V and J ends lost 11 bases and 7 bases, in that order; junction bases with no gene match: 18. The CDR3 extends over 15 amino acids. In germline, CDR1 is SNHLY, CDR2 FYNNEI. The CDR3 DNA reads TGTGCCCGCCAGGGGGCTACAGGTTTGGGACGTGGCTACACCTTC. Protein: CARQGATGLGRGYTF.

The chain carries TRBV11-2 and TRBJ2-3; perhaps TRBD1 as D (5 bases). Trimming stripped 2 bases from V and 4 bases from J, with 10 bases between. The V gene's germline CDR1 is SGHAT and CDR2 FQNNGV. This CDR3 is built from 14 residues. This CDR3 reads CASSLRQKADTQYF. The CDR3 DNA reads TGTGCCAGCAGCTTAAGACAGAAGGCAGATACGCAGTATTTT. Full variable domain (missing parts from reference TRBV11-2 and TRBJ2-3): EAGVAQSPRYKIIEKRQSVAFWCNPISGHATLYWYQQILGQGPKLLIQFQNNGVVDDSQLPKDRFSAERLKGVDSTLKIQPAKLEDSAVYLCASSLRQKADTQYFGPGTRLTVL.

This clonotype was detected ten times or more. The chain links TRBV12-3 or TRBV12-4 to TRBJ1-3, with D possibly TRBD1 on 6 matching bases. The V end was cut by 3 bases, the J end by 2 bases, with 11 bases between. The CDR3 consists of 15 residues. CDR3 sequence reads: CASSFGGATGNTIYF. The CDR3 DNA is TGTGCCAGCAGTTTTGGGGGGGCTACTGGAAACACCATATATTTT.

This clonotype was seen ten or more times. The chain couples TRBV29-1 to TRBJ2-3; 9 positions agree with TRBD1. The CDR3 has 17 amino acids. V lost 6 bases, J lost 0 bases, and 13 bases stayed unmatched. The germline V gene encodes CDR1 SQVTM and CDR2 ANQGSEA. CDR3 sequence reads: CSVGQGSGATSTDTQYF. The CDR3 DNA reads TGCAGCGTCGGACAGGGGAGCGGGGCCACTAGCACAGATACGCAGTATTTT.

This clonotype was seen at least ten times. The chain links TRBV19 to TRBJ2-7; 7 bases match TRBD2. The CDR3 extends over 13 amino acids. Trimming removed 8 bases from V and 6 bases from J; junction bases left unmatched: 10. Germline V gene data show CDR1 as LNHDA and CDR2 as SQIVND (reference sequence). CDR3 DNA sequence: TGTGCCAGTCAAGCGGGGCAGGGTGGCGAGCAGTACTTC. Its translation: CASQAGQGGEQYF.

In its sample, this clonotype ranks as medium-sized. The rearrangement joins TRBV20-1 to TRBJ1-2; tentative D call: TRBD1 (5 bases). The CDR3 loop spans 14 amino acids. CDR1 is DFQATT and CDR2 is SNEGSKA in the germline V gene (reference sequence). V was cut by 3 bases and J by 4 bases, with 15 bases left in between. CDR3 sequence reads: CSASYRTLGYGYTF. As DNA, the CDR3 is TGCAGTGCTAGTTACAGGACCTTGGGCTATGGCTACACCTTC.